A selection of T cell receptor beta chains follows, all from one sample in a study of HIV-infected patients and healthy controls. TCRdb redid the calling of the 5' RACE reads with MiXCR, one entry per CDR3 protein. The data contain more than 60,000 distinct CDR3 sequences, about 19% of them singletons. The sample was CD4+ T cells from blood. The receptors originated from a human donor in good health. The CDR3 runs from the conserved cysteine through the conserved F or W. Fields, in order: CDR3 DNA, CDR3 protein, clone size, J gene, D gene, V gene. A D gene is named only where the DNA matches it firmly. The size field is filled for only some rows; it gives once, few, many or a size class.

DNA: TGTGCCAGCACCAATCAGGTTAATCAGCCCCAGCATTTT
CDR3: CASTNQVNQPQHF
size: many
J: TRBJ1-5
D: -
V: TRBV7-8

DNA: TGCAGCGGACGTCGACTAGCGGGGTCCACGGTACCCACAGATACGCAGTATTTT
CDR3: CSGRRLAGSTVPTDTQYF
size: once
J: TRBJ2-3
D: TRBD2
V: TRBV29-1

DNA: TGTGCCAGCAGCTTAATGGCTAGCGGGAGATTAGAGAGCTCCTACAATGAGCAGTTCTTC
CDR3: CASSLMASGRLESSYNEQFF
size: many
J: TRBJ2-1
D: TRBD2
V: TRBV7-4

DNA: TGCAGTGCCCCTACTAGCGGGGTATACAATGAGCAGTTCTTC
CDR3: CSAPTSGVYNEQFF
size: -
J: TRBJ2-1
D: TRBD2
V: TRBV20-1

DNA: TGTGCCAGCAGCCTAGACGGATTGAACACTGAAGCTTTCTTT
CDR3: CASSLDGLNTEAFF
size: -
J: TRBJ1-1
D: -
V: TRBV13

DNA: TGTGCCAGCAGCTTACTAGGACTAGCGACCAATGAGCAGTTCTTC
CDR3: CASSLLGLATNEQFF
size: few
J: TRBJ2-1
D: TRBD2
V: TRBV11-2

DNA: TGTGCCATCACAGGGAGGGCCTATGGCTACACCTTC
CDR3: CAITGRAYGYTF
size: few
J: TRBJ1-2
D: -
V: TRBV2

DNA: TGTGCCAGCAGTGCCGCACTAGCGGCCTTCTACGAGCAGTACTTC
CDR3: CASSAALAAFYEQYF
size: -
J: TRBJ2-7
D: TRBD2
V: TRBV25-1

DNA: TGTGCCAGCAATGCAGGGACGAACACTGAAGCTTTCTTT
CDR3: CASNAGTNTEAFF
size: few
J: TRBJ1-1
D: -
V: TRBV5-4

DNA: TGCGCCAGCAGCCCCGGGACAGGGGGCGCGAACTATGGCTACACCTTC
CDR3: CASSPGTGGANYGYTF
size: -
J: TRBJ1-2
D: TRBD1
V: TRBV5-1

DNA: TGCGCCGCTGAGCTCTCGGGGACTAGCGGGAGACAGTACTTC
CDR3: CAAELSGTSGRQYF
size: few
J: TRBJ2-7
D: TRBD2
V: TRBV10-1

DNA: TGTGCCAGCAGCGATGAGGTGAATAGCAATCAGCCCCAGCATTTT
CDR3: CASSDEVNSNQPQHF
size: many
J: TRBJ1-5
D: -
V: TRBV2

DNA: TGCAGTGCACAGGCGGCTGGGACAGGGAAACAGCCCCAGCATTTT
CDR3: CSAQAAGTGKQPQHF
size: many
J: TRBJ1-5
D: TRBD1
V: TRBV20-1

DNA: TGTGCCAGCAGCTTTACAGGGGGCTTCGGAAACACCATATATTTT
CDR3: CASSFTGGFGNTIYF
size: many
J: TRBJ1-3
D: TRBD1
V: TRBV7-2